These 25 T cell receptor beta chains originate from one sample sequenced in a study of yellow fever vaccine responses in identical twins. A single record per CDR3 protein comes from TCRdb applying MiXCR to the RT-PCR reads. There are over 20,000 distinct CDR3 sequences in the sample; around four fifths occur only once, and around 4.8% lies in the top ten. The specimen comprised T cells from blood (PBMCs), unsorted or a sorted subset (not recorded which), sampled before or after yellow fever vaccination (not recorded which). The receptors come from a woman between 18 and 29 years old who received the yellow fever vaccine.

The chain is built from TRBV9 and TRBJ2-5, with TRBD1 matching 9 bases. The CDR3 extends over 15 amino acids. The ends lost 3 bases at V and 4 bases at J; junction bases unmatched: 7. Germline CDR1 reads SGDLS; CDR2 reads YYNGEE. The CDR3 DNA sequence: TGTGCCAGCAGCGGGGGAGGGACAGGGCGAGAGACCCAGTACTTC. It is translated as CASSGGGTGRETQYF.

This chain connects TRBV5-1 to TRBJ1-1; D unclear. The CDR3 loop spans 14 amino acids. Trimming left V 7 bases short and J 1 base short, with 14 bases between. Per the germline V gene, CDR1 is SGHRS and CDR2 is YFSETQ. CDR3 sequence (DNA): TGCGCCAGCTTCCACCCAGGTCGGAACACTGAAGCTTTCTTT. Encoded protein: CASFHPGRNTEAFF.

The CDR3 sequence is CASSDATGPDEQFF. In DNA, the CDR3 is TGCGCCAGCAGTGACGCGACAGGGCCAGATGAGCAGTTCTTC. This chain uses TRBV10-1 with TRBJ2-1; 7 bases map to TRBD1. CDR1 and CDR2 from the germline V gene are WNHNN and SYGVQD (reference sequence). The V and J ends lost 3 bases and 8 bases, in that order; junction bases with no gene match: 7. CDR3 size: 14 residues.

This clonotype has a handful of counts. The V and J genes are TRBV24-1 and TRBJ2-1; 8 bases line up with TRBD2. V shed 4 bases and J 7 bases; nucleotides not matched to a gene: 11. The germline CDR1 and CDR2 sequences are KGHDR and SFDVKD. The CDR3 sequence is 16 residues long. The CDR3 DNA reads as TGTGCCACCAGTGAATCGCCGGGACTAGGCTCTAATGAGCAGTTCTTC. Translated: CATSESPGLGSNEQFF.

The genes are TRBV11-3 and TRBJ2-1, with 7 bases that match TRBD2. Looked up from germline, CDR1 is SGHNT and CDR2 is YENEEA. V gave up 5 bases and J gave up 4 bases; unmatched junction bases: 8. The CDR3 consists of 15 residues. The CDR3 nucleotides are TGTGCCAGCAGCCTATCAGCGGGAACATACAATGAGCAGTTCTTC. Translating it yields CASSLSAGTYNEQFF. Full variable domain (rest looked up from reference TRBV11-3 and TRBJ2-1): EAGVVQSPRYKIIEKKQPVAFWCNPISGHNTLYWYLQNLGQGPELLIRYENEEAVDDSQLPKDRFSAERLKGVDSTLKIQPAELGDSAVYLCASSLSAGTYNEQFFGPGTRLTVL.

V usage is TRBV10-2 and J usage is TRBJ2-5; D is perhaps TRBD1 (6 bases). Germline V gene data show CDR1 as WSHSY and CDR2 as SAAADI. The V end lost 8 bases, the J end lost 5 bases, and 12 bases lay between the germline ends. This CDR3 comprises 12 residues. The DNA of the CDR3 is TGCGCCAGCTCTGGACAGATGGAGACCCAGTACTTC. Translation gives CASSGQMETQYF.

This clonotype was recorded only once. The chain employs TRBV28 and TRBJ1-1, with 10 bases matching TRBD1. Germline V CDR1 and CDR2: MDHEN, SYDVKM. This CDR3 is 15 amino acids long. Trimming took 4 bases from V and 7 from J; bases not matched to a gene: 9. Written as DNA, the CDR3 is TGTGCCAGCAGTTCCCCGACAGGGGGCGCCTTTGAAGCTTTCTTT. This encodes CASSSPTGGAFEAFF.

This rearrangement joins TRBV7-6 to TRBJ2-5; 10 bases map to TRBD2. Germline assignment: CDR1 SGHVS and CDR2 FNYEAQ. The length of the CDR3 is 16 residues. V was pared by 1 base and J by 3 bases, with 5 bases of the junction left unmatched. The CDR3 DNA reads TGTGCCAGCAGCTTAGGTTTGCTAGCGGGAGAAGAGACCCAGTACTTC. Protein product: CASSLGLLAGEETQYF.

V gene TRBV11-1 combines with J gene TRBJ1-1; D remains ambiguous. V was trimmed by 5 bases and J by 8 bases, leaving 15 bases between them. This CDR3 comprises 13 residues. CDR1 SGHAT and CDR2 FQDESV come from the germline V gene (reference sequence). The DNA for the CDR3 is TGTGCCAGCAGCATCGATGACTCACTGGAAGCTTTCTTT. Translating it yields CASSIDDSLEAFF.

The chain joins TRBV29-1 to TRBJ2-3, with no clear D. This CDR3 has 12 residues. Germline V CDR1 and CDR2: SQVTM, ANQGSEA. Trimming pared 2 bases from V and 0 bases from J, leaving 3 bases between. The CDR3 DNA reads as TGCAGCGTTGAATTCAGCACAGATACGCAGTATTTT. It codes for CSVEFSTDTQYF.

The genes are TRBV29-1 and TRBJ1-4; D is unresolved. Germline lookup yields CDR1 SQVTM and CDR2 ANQGSEA. With 4 bases removed from V and 10 bases from J, the gap between germline ends came to 10 bases. This CDR3 spans 11 amino acids. In DNA, the CDR3 is TGCAGCGTTGTCGACATCGGAAAACTGTTTTTT. Translation: CSVVDIGKLFF. The full variable domain, in which reference TRBV29-1 and TRBJ1-4 provide the parts outside the CDR3, is SAVISQKPSRDICQRGTSLTIQCQVDSQVTMMFWYRQQPGQSLTLIATANQGSEATYESGFVIDKFPISRPNLTFSTLTVSNMSPEDSSIYLCSVVDIGKLFFGSGTQLSVL.

V usage is TRBV5-1 and J usage is TRBJ2-1; D is possibly TRBD2 (5 bases). The germline CDR1 and CDR2 sequences are SGHRS and YFSETQ. Trimming left V 0 bases short and J 9 bases short, with 7 bases between. This CDR3 contains 12 residues. The CDR3 coding sequence is TGCGCCAGCAGCTTGGATGGGAGTGAGCAGTTCTTC. Translating gives CASSLDGSEQFF.

The genes are TRBV6-1 and TRBJ1-2; D gene uncertain. V was shortened by 7 bases and J by 3 bases, with 9 bases between the two germline ends. This CDR3 region has 12 residues. CDR1 and CDR2 (germline): MNHNS, SASEGT. CDR3 amino acids: CASTTGDYGYTF. CDR3 DNA: TGTGCCAGCACCACCGGGGACTATGGCTACACCTTC.

V gene TRBV5-5 combines with J gene TRBJ2-1, with 9 bases lining up with TRBD2. Germline CDR1 reads SGHKS; CDR2 reads YYEKEE (reference sequence). This CDR3 comprises 15 residues. The V gene end was trimmed by 2 bases and the J gene end by 7 bases; junction bases not matched to a gene: 7. The CDR3 DNA follows: TGTGCCAGCAGCTTCTCCCCTAGCGGGGAAAATGAGCAGTTCTTC. Translating gives CASSFSPSGENEQFF.

J is TRBJ2-3 and V is TRBV2; the D call may be TRBD1 or TRBD2 (5 bases each). V gave up 6 bases and J gave up 2 bases, with 12 bases separating them. The germline V gene encodes CDR1 SNHLY and CDR2 FYNNEI. This CDR3 has 14 residues. The CDR3, as DNA: TGTGCCAGCAGAACCGGGACGCACACAGATACGCAGTATTTT. Translated: CASRTGTHTDTQYF.

This clonotype was seen a handful of times. The chain employs TRBV18 and TRBJ2-5, with no clear D. Germline lookup yields CDR1 KGHSH and CDR2 LQKENI. This CDR3 spans 13 amino acids. Trimming removed 0 bases from V and 5 bases from J, with 7 bases in between. In DNA, the CDR3 is TGTGCCAGCTCACCACCCACTCGGGAGACCCAGTACTTC. This translates into CASSPPTRETQYF. Drawing the rest from reference TRBV18 and TRBJ2-5, the complete variable domain is NAGVMQNPRHLVRRRGQEARLRCSPMKGHSHVYWYRQLPEEGLKFMVYLQKENIIDESGMPKERFSAEFPKEGPSILRIQQVVRGDSAAYFCASSPPTRETQYFGPGTRLLVL.

V is TRBV20-1 and J is TRBJ2-7; possibly TRBD1 or TRBD2 for D (6 bases each). V dropped 2 bases and J dropped 3 bases, with 14 bases sitting between them. This CDR3 has 14 amino acids. The germline V gene encodes CDR1 DFQATT and CDR2 SNEGSKA (reference sequence). CDR3 nucleotides: TGCAGTGCTAGAAAAGGGGGAGGAAGCTACGAGCAGTACTTC. Translated: CSARKGGGSYEQYF.

V gene TRBV20-1 combines with J gene TRBJ2-2, with 11 bases lining up with TRBD2. The CDR3 covers 14 residues. J gave up 8 bases and V 6 bases, and 8 bases lay outside the gene matches. Germline V CDR1 and CDR2: DFQATT, SNEGSKA (reference sequence). The CDR3 nucleotides are TGCAGTGCCCCGGGACTAGCGGCCGCAGGGGAGCTGTTTTTT. As protein: CSAPGLAAAGELFF.

This chain uses TRBV18 with TRBJ1-1; D gene unclear. The CDR3 totals 14 residues. Trimming shortened V by 1 base and J by 1 base, and 7 bases separated the two germline ends. Germline assignment: CDR1 KGHSH and CDR2 LQKENI. The CDR3 DNA is TGTGCCAGCTCACCACTTGATAGGAACACTGAAGCTTTCTTT. It yields the protein CASSPLDRNTEAFF.

J is TRBJ2-1 and V is TRBV2; D might be TRBD2 (5 bases). This CDR3 region has 12 residues. Germline values: CDR1 SNHLY, CDR2 FYNNEI. V lost 6 bases to trimming and J lost 9 bases, with 12 bases between them. CDR3 nucleotide sequence: TGTGCCAGCAGCGGACTCGGGCTTGAGCAGTTCTTC. Residues: CASSGLGLEQFF.

The table lists this clonotype with a few counts. The chain has TRBV11-3 and TRBJ2-7, with D tentatively TRBD2 (5 bases). The CDR3 runs to 17 residues. Per germline, CDR1 SGHNT and CDR2 YENEEA. The germline V and J ends were trimmed by 0 bases and 0 bases, with 15 bases remaining between them. The CDR3: CASSLEERRAFSYEQYF. As DNA, the CDR3 is TGTGCCAGCAGCTTAGAAGAGAGGCGGGCTTTCTCCTACGAGCAGTACTTC.

V and J are TRBV10-3 and TRBJ1-1, with D unresolved. Per germline, CDR1 ENHRY and CDR2 SYGVKD. V was pared by 3 bases and J by 4 bases, with 12 bases between. The CDR3 has 14 residues. The CDR3 here is CAISDNALGTEAFF. CDR3 in DNA: TGTGCCATCAGTGATAACGCACTGGGCACTGAAGCTTTCTTT.

The J gene is TRBJ1-2, the V gene TRBV18, with a weak D call TRBD1 (5 bases). Trimming took off 3 bases at V and 4 bases at J, with 9 bases between the two ends. CDR3 size: 13 residues. Germline CDR1 KGHSH, CDR2 LQKENI. In DNA, the CDR3 is TGTGCCAGCTCACCCCCGGGGGTCTATGGCTACACCTTC. It encodes CASSPPGVYGYTF.

This sequence joins TRBV29-1 and TRBJ1-1, with TRBD1 as a possible D gene (5 bases). V was pared by 1 base and J by 11 bases, with 20 bases between. CDR1 and CDR2 (germline): SQVTM, ANQGSEA. The CDR3 runs 14 residues. For the CDR3, the DNA is TGCAGCGTTGAAGTGTCGGGGGTGGGGAGGGAGGCTTTCTTT. This sequence encodes CSVEVSGVGREAFF. The full variable domain, in which reference TRBV29-1 and TRBJ1-1 provide the parts outside the CDR3, is SAVISQKPSRDICQRGTSLTIQCQVDSQVTMMFWYRQQPGQSLTLIATANQGSEATYESGFVIDKFPISRPNLTFSTLTVSNMSPEDSSIYLCSVEVSGVGREAFFGQGTRLTVV.

This clonotype appeared a single time. V gene TRBV13 combines with J gene TRBJ2-7, with a possible D match to TRBD1 (6 bases). Trimming shortened V by 6 bases and J by 5 bases, and 11 bases separated the two germline ends. Germline-derived CDR1 and CDR2 are PRHDT and FYEKMQ (reference sequence). This CDR3 contains 12 residues. CDR3 sequence (DNA): TGTGCCAGCAGGGTTACAGGGAACGAGCAGTACTTC. Its protein product is CASRVTGNEQYF.